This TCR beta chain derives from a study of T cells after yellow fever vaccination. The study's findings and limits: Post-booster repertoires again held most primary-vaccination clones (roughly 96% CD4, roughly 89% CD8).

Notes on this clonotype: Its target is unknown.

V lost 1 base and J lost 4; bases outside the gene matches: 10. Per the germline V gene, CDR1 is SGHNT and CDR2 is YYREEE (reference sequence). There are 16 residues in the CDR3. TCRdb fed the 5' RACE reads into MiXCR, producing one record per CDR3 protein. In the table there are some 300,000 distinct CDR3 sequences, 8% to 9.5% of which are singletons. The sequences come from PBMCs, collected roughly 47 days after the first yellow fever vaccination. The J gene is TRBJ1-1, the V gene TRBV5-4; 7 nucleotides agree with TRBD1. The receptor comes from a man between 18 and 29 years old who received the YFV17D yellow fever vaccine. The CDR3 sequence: CASSLTGVGISTEAFF. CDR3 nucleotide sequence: TGTGCCAGCAGCTTGACAGGGGTCGGTATTAGCACTGAAGCTTTCTTT.